A single sample gave rise to the 5 T cell receptor beta chains below, sequenced in a study of CD8+CD57+ T cells in acquired aplastic anemia. The template used for profiling TCR beta VDJ and CDR3 was genomic DNA. Using its own MiXCR run on the reads, TCRdb lists one record per CDR3 protein. This sample has about 220,000 distinct CDR3 sequences; roughly 35% occur once, and the top ten carry around 1.1%. Sequences were obtained from sorted CD4+, CD8+, or CD8+CD57+ T cells (not recorded which) from PBMCs. These receptors all stem from a human donor in good health, serving as a control.

This clonotype has a handful of counts. The chain employs TRBV6-1 and TRBJ1-1; D is unresolved. Trimming pared 5 bases from V and 1 base from J, leaving 11 bases between. The CDR3 is 14 residues long. Per the germline V gene, CDR1 is MNHNS and CDR2 is SASEGT. CDR3: CASSYSEANTEAFF. The DNA for the CDR3 is TGTGCCAGCAGTTACTCAGAGGCGAACACTGAAGCTTTCTTT.

This sequence joins TRBV15 and TRBJ2-7, with 7 nucleotides matching TRBD1. The length of the CDR3 is 15 residues. With 0 bases clipped from V and 2 bases from J, the junction kept 4 bases outside the gene matches. Germline V gene lookup returns CDR1 LNHNV and CDR2 YYDKDF (reference sequence). Here the CDR3 reads CATSRDETGTYEQYF. In nucleotides, the CDR3 is TGTGCCACCAGCAGAGACGAGACAGGGACCTACGAGCAGTACTTC.

This clonotype showed up just a few times. The V and J genes are TRBV5-4 and TRBJ2-1; D possibly corresponds to TRBD2 (5 bases). Trimming stripped 0 bases from V and 8 bases from J, with 15 bases between. The CDR3 is made up of 15 amino acids. Looked up from germline, CDR1 is SGHNT and CDR2 is YYREEE (reference sequence). DNA for the CDR3: TGTGCCAGCAGCTTGGCCCGGACTCCATGGGATGAGCAGTTCTTC. It codes for CASSLARTPWDEQFF.

Note on this clonotype: One junction end disagrees with the germline gene, perhaps due to a read error. This chain joins TRBV20-1 and TRBJ2-7; D is uncertain. Germline loops: CDR1 DFQATT, CDR2 SNEGSKA (reference sequence). The CDR3 has 13 amino acids. CDR3 DNA sequence: TGCAGTGCTAGAGGCAACCCACTGTACGAGCAGCACTTC. It codes for CSARGNPLYEQHF.

In this sample, this clonotype turned up many times. The CDR3 DNA is TGTGCCAGTACGGAAGGCAGGGAGCTGTTTTTT. The encoded protein is CASTEGRELFF. This chain uses TRBV19 with TRBJ2-2, with no clear D. V was cut by 7 bases and J by 9 bases, with 9 bases left in between. The length of the CDR3 is 11 residues. Germline loops: CDR1 LNHDA, CDR2 SQIVND (reference sequence). The whole variable domain, remainder taken from reference TRBV19 and TRBJ2-2, is DGGITQSPKYLFRKEGQNVTLSCEQNLNHDAMYWYRQDPGQGLRLIYYSQIVNDFQKGDIAEGYSVSREKKESFPLTVTSAQKNPTAFYLCASTEGRELFFGEGSRLTVL.